The T cell receptor beta chain described here comes from a study of blood T cell repertoires in COVID-19. Study-wide background: COVID-19 samples, acute and convalescent, were from the United States, Italy and Spain. PBMCs, B-cell-depleted T cells, or T cells were the source of the cDNA or gDNA that made up the material.

Method: immunoSEQ multiplex PCR; TCRdb's copy keeps in-frame clones and lacks some. The profile shows approximately 52,000 clones, more than 75% of them singletons. V was pared by 1 base and J by 2 bases, with 4 bases of the junction left unmatched. Germline CDR1 SGHVS, CDR2 FNYEAQ. The CDR3 consists of 15 residues. This clone was recorded once. The clonotype comes from a man in his 70s with acute or convalescent COVID-19. Sequenced material: peripheral blood. The rearrangement links TRBV7-6 to TRBJ2-7; 8 positions agree with TRBD2. CDR3 nucleotide sequence: TGTGCCAGCAGCTTAGTAGAGCGGGGGACCTACGAGCAGTACTTC. This encodes CASSLVERGTYEQYF.